This T cell receptor beta chain was identified in a study of T-cell memory formation after mild COVID-19. General study results and limits: Contracting CD4+ clones lay largely in CM and EM, with CD8+ ones residing in EMRA. The appearance of some responding clones in pre-infection memory suggested that cross-reactive memory joined.

Each CDR3 protein gets one entry after TCRdb re-called the 5' RACE reads with MiXCR. The sample consists of around 340,000 distinct CDR3 sequences, about a sixth of them appearing once. The CDR3 has 12 residues. Trimming cost V 2 bases and J 7 bases, with 9 bases left between them. Points on this clonotype: Its antigen is undetermined.

The rearrangement links TRBV12-3 or TRBV12-4 to TRBJ2-7, with D possibly matching TRBD2 (5 bases). The TCR sequence derives from a man aged 18-30 years who had mild COVID-19 (a few samples of this study predate the infection). Cell type and time point are not known. Sequenced input: PBMCs or a T cell subset sorted from them (not recorded which). CDR3 sequence reads: CASSLLASEQYF. CDR3 DNA: TGTGCCAGCAGTTTACTAGCTTCTGAGCAGTACTTC.